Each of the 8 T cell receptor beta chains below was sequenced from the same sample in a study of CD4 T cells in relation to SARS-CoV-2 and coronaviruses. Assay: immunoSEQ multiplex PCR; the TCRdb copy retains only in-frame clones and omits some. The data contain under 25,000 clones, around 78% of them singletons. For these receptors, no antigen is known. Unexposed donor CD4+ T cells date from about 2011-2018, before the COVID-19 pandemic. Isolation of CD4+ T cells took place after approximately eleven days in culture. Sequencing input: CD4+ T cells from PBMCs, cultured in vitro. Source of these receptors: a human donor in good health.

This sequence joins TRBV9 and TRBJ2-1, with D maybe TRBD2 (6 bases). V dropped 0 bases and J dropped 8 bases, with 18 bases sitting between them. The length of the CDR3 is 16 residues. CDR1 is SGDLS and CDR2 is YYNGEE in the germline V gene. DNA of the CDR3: TGTGCCAGCAGCGTAGCTGGCTCTCACGGCGGGGATGAGCAGTTCTTC. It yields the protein CASSVAGSHGGDEQFF. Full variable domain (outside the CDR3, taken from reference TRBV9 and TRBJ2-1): DSGVTQTPKHLITATGQRVTLRCSPRSGDLSVYWYQQSLDQGLQFLIQYYNGEERAKGNILERFSAQQFPDLHSELNLSSLELGDSALYFCASSVAGSHGGDEQFFGPGTRLTVL.

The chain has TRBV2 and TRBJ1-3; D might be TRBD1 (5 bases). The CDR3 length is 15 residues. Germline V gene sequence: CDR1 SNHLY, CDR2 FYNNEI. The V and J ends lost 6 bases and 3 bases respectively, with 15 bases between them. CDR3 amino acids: CASRAGTGNGNTIYF. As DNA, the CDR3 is TGTGCCAGCAGGGCCGGGACGGGGAATGGAAACACCATATATTTT. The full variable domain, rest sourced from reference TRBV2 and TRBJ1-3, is EPEVTQTPSHQVTQMGQEVILRCVPISNHLYFYWYRQILGQKVEFLVSFYNNEISEKSEIFDDQFSVERPDGSNFTLKIRSTKLEDSAMYFCASRAGTGNGNTIYFGEGSWLTVV.

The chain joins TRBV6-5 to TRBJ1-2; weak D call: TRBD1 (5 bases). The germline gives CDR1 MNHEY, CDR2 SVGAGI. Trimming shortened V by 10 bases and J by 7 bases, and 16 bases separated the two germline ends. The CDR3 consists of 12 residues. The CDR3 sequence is CATYQGAGGYTF. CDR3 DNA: TGTGCCACGTACCAGGGCGCGGGTGGCTACACCTTC.

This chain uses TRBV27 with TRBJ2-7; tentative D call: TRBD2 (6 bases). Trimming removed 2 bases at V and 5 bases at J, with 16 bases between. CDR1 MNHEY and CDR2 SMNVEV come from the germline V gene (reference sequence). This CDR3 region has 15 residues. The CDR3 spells CASSLTRGDLNEQYF. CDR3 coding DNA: TGTGCCAGCAGTTTAACCCGCGGGGATCTCAACGAGCAGTACTTC.

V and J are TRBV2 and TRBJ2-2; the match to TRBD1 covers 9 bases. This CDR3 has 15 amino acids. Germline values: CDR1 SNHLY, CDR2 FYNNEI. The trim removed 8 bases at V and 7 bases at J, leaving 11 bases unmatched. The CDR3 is CASGWTGAYNGELFF. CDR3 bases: TGTGCCAGCGGGTGGACAGGGGCGTATAACGGGGAGCTGTTTTTT.

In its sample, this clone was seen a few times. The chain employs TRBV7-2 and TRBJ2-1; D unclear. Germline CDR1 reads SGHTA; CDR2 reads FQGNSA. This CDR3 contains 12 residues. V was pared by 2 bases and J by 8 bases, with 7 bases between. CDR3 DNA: TGTGCCAGCAGCTTAACGTTCCATGAGCAGTTCTTC. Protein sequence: CASSLTFHEQFF.

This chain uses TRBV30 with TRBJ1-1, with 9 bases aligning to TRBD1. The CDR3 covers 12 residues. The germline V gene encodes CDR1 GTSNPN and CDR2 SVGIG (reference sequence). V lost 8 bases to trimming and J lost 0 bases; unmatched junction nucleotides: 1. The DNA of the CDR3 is TGTGCCGGGGACAGGGTGAACACTGAAGCTTTCTTT. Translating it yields CAGDRVNTEAFF.

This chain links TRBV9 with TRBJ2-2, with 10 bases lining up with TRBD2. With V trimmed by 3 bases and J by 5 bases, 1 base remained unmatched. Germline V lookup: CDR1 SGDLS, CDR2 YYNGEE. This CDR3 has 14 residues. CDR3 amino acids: CASSGSGRTGELFF. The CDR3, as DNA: TGTGCCAGCAGCGGTAGCGGGAGGACCGGGGAGCTGTTTTTT.